These T cell receptor beta chains were read from a single sample in a study of shared clonotypes between healthy human individuals. Only in-frame clones appear in the TCRdb table, and some are missing; sequencing was by immunoSEQ multiplex PCR. Of fewer than 850,000 clones in the sample, 90% are singletons; the top ten hold roughly 36%. What was sequenced was memory CD8+ T cells from PBMCs. The receptor set was obtained from a man younger than 35 in good health. Some clones in this sample may be carry-over from other donors' samples. Each CDR3 is given with its conserved first and last residue. The D gene is left open where the match is weak. Not all rows give a size; the values are once, few, many and, for expanded clones, a class.

V	J	D	size	CDR3	DNA
TRBV7-8	TRBJ2-1	NA	NA	CASSLAVSLSYNEQFF	TGTGCCAGCAGCTTAGCGGTGTCTCTAAGCTACAATGAGCAGTTCTTC
TRBV5-1	TRBJ2-2	NA	NA	CASSLPERDTGELFF	TGCGCCAGCAGCCTCCCGGAGAGAGACACCGGGGAGCTGTTTTTT
TRBV9	TRBJ2-7	TRBD2	NA	CASSPLAGAASEQYF	TGTGCCAGCAGCCCCCTAGCGGGAGCCGCTAGCGAGCAGTACTTC
TRBV6-4	TRBJ2-3	TRBD1	NA	CASSGGTGDTDTQYF	TGTGCCAGCAGTGGAGGCACAGGGGACACAGATACGCAGTATTTT
TRBV4-2	TRBJ2-7	TRBD2	many	CASSQDLAGSYEQYF	TGTGCCAGCAGCCAAGACCTAGCGGGATCTTACGAGCAGTACTTC
TRBV6-5	TRBJ2-3	NA	NA	CASTPGISTMDTQYF	TGTGCCAGCACCCCGGGGATTTCCACCATGGATACGCAGTATTTT
TRBV5-8	TRBJ2-1	TRBD1	NA	CASSWYGTGVNEQFF	TGTGCCAGCAGCTGGTACGGGACAGGGGTCAATGAGCAGTTCTTC
TRBV15	TRBJ2-7	TRBD2	NA	CATSTGTSVYYEQYF	TGTGCCACCAGCACCGGGACTAGCGTCTACTACGAGCAGTACTTC
TRBV19	TRBJ2-7	NA	once	CASSISGVLRYEQYF	TGTGCCAGTAGTATTTCAGGGGTCCTGCGGTACGAGCAGTACTTC
TRBV19	TRBJ2-1	TRBD1	NA	CASSTTWDRGGLQQFF	TGTGCCAGTAGTACCACGTGGGACAGGGGGGGATTGCAGCAGTTCTTC
TRBV7-9	TRBJ2-7	TRBD2	NA	CASSLFMGGGSYEQYF	TGTGCCAGCAGCTTATTCATGGGCGGGGGTTCCTACGAGCAGTACTTC
TRBV7-9	TRBJ2-5	TRBD2	many	CASSQLGGEETQYF	TGTGCCAGCAGCCAGTTGGGAGGGGAAGAGACCCAGTACTTC
TRBV7-8	TRBJ2-5	TRBD2	NA	CASTRAGPPLEAQYF	TGTGCCAGCACTAGAGCGGGACCGCCGTTGGAGGCCCAGTACTTC
TRBV28	TRBJ2-1	NA	NA	CASSLEHLSYNEQFF	TGTGCCAGCAGTTTAGAACACCTCTCCTACAATGAGCAGTTCTTC
TRBV7-6	TRBJ2-7	NA	NA	CASSSAEYEQYF	TGTGCCAGCAGCTCGGCCGAGTACGAGCAGTACTTC
TRBV7-9	TRBJ2-1	TRBD2	NA	CASSGGTSGSTYNEQFF	TGTGCCAGCAGCGGCGGGACTAGCGGGAGTACCTACAATGAGCAGTTCTTC
TRBV28	TRBJ2-3	TRBD2	NA	CASSLSSGGLTDTQYF	TGTGCCAGCAGTTTATCTAGCGGGGGGCTCACAGATACGCAGTATTTT
TRBV9	TRBJ2-7	NA	NA	CASSGPGGTYEQYF	TGTGCCAGCAGCGGCCCCGGAGGGACCTACGAGCAGTACTTC
TRBV14	TRBJ2-1	NA	NA	CASSQDSTRGGWEQFF	TGTGCCAGCAGCCAAGATTCCACTAGAGGGGGGTGGGAGCAGTTCTTC
TRBV11-1	TRBJ2-7	NA	NA	CASSLGQNPYEQYF	TGTGCCAGCAGCTTAGGGCAGAACCCCTACGAGCAGTACTTC
TRBV12-5	TRBJ2-6	NA	NA	CASGGMGGQSRANVLTF	TGTGCTAGTGGTGGCATGGGAGGACAAAGTCGGGCCAACGTCCTGACTTTC
TRBV28	TRBJ2-3	NA	NA	CASHTAVVTRENTDTQYF	TGTGCCAGCCACACCGCGGTCGTCACGCGGGAAAACACAGATACGCAGTATTTT
TRBV2	TRBJ1-1	NA	NA	CASRVIAVEAFF	TGTGCCAGCAGGGTAATAGCGGTTGAAGCTTTCTTT
TRBV5-6	TRBJ2-7	NA	NA	CASSLAGGSRYEQYF	TGTGCCAGCAGCTTGGCGGGGGGCAGTCGCTACGAGCAGTACTTC
TRBV19	TRBJ2-7	NA	NA	CASSIRLQAVGYEQYF	TGTGCCAGTAGTATACGCCTACAGGCTGTCGGCTACGAGCAGTACTTC
TRBV12-2	TRBJ2-7	NA	many	CASRLEDRGRIETYEQYF	TGTGCAAGTCGCTTAGAGGACAGGGGGCGCATTGAGACCTACGAGCAGTACTTC
TRBV6-4	TRBJ1-1	NA	NA	CASSDRTGGNTEAFF	TGTGCCAGCAGTGACCGAACCGGGGGCAACACTGAAGCTTTCTTT
TRBV7-9	TRBJ2-5	NA	NA	CASSTRAETQYF	TGTGCCAGCAGCACCAGGGCAGAGACCCAGTACTTC
TRBV7-9	TRBJ1-4	TRBD1	NA	CASSLSGQVFEKLFF	TGTGCCAGCAGCTTATCGGGACAGGTCTTTGAAAAACTGTTTTTT
TRBV7-6	TRBJ1-1	NA	NA	CASSIGRGTEAFF	TGTGCCAGCAGCATCGGGAGGGGGACTGAAGCTTTCTTT
TRBV4-1	TRBJ2-2	NA	NA	CASSQDPPQNRNTGELFF	TGCGCCAGCAGCCAAGATCCCCCACAGAACAGGAACACCGGGGAGCTGTTTTTT